These 25 T cell receptor beta chains were all obtained from the same sample, sequenced in a study of vaccination effects on CD4 cells after COVID-19. Before sequencing took place, the ViraFEST assay used viral peptide pools to expand antigen-specific CD4+ T cells. Following an approximately eleven-day culture, CD4+ T cells were purified. This person caught SARS-CoV-2 sometime from March to December 2020, and PCR testing confirmed the infection. The method was immunoSEQ multiplex PCR; TCRdb's version includes in-frame clones alone and lacks a portion of them. The sample records about 45,000 clones, roughly 70% being singletons. For these receptors, no antigen is known. Sequenced material: CD4+ T cells from PBMCs cultured with a peptide pool, taken before COVID-19 vaccination. These TCRs come from a human donor who had a prior SARS-CoV-2 infection.

The chain has TRBV7-6 and TRBJ2-1, with 7 nucleotides matching TRBD2. V dropped 2 bases and J dropped 3; count of bases not matched to a gene: 4. The CDR3 runs to 15 residues. Looked up from germline, CDR1 is SGHVS and CDR2 is FNYEAQ. CDR3 sequence (DNA): TGTGCCAGCAGCTTAAGGGACTACAGCTACAATGAGCAGTTCTTC. Translation gives CASSLRDYSYNEQFF.

This clone occurred a few times. The rearrangement joins TRBV30 to TRBJ1-1; D is unclear. The CDR3 runs to 11 residues. The V end was cut by 5 bases, the J end by 1 base, with 5 bases between. Germline CDR1 is GTSNPN and CDR2 is SVGIG (reference sequence). CDR3 sequence reads: CAWQPNTEAFF. The CDR3, as DNA: TGTGCCTGGCAGCCGAACACTGAAGCTTTCTTT.

This clone was recorded a few times. The V call is TRBV10-3, the J call TRBJ2-7; no clear D. Trimming shortened V by 0 bases and J by 7 bases, and 16 bases separated the two germline ends. This CDR3 has 15 amino acids. Germline-derived CDR1 and CDR2 are ENHRY and SYGVKD. This CDR3 is CAISESQNSPWEQYF. In nucleotides, the CDR3 is TGTGCCATCAGTGAGTCGCAAAACAGTCCCTGGGAGCAGTACTTC.

This clone was found a few times. The chain has TRBV5-6 and TRBJ2-7; D is unresolved. Germline loops: CDR1 SGHDT, CDR2 YYEEEE. Trimming pared 2 bases from V and 1 base from J, leaving 10 bases between. The CDR3 length is 14 residues. The CDR3 loop is CASSFSVWSYEQYF. CDR3 DNA sequence: TGTGCCAGCAGCTTCTCGGTCTGGTCCTACGAGCAGTACTTC.

There are a few counts of this clone. The chain combines TRBV3-1 (or the pseudogene TRBV3-2) with TRBJ2-2; 9 bases are shared with TRBD2. Germline CDR1 LGHDT, CDR2 YNNKEL (reference sequence). Germline trimming cut 2 bases from V and 4 bases from J; bases unmatched to any gene: 11. The CDR3 contains 18 residues. CDR3 in amino acids: CASSQRGGQRGATGELFF. The CDR3 DNA follows: TGTGCCAGCAGCCAAAGAGGAGGTCAGCGGGGGGCCACCGGGGAGCTGTTTTTT.

The rearrangement joins TRBV6-2 or TRBV6-3 to TRBJ1-5, with D perhaps matching TRBD1 (5 bases). The germline V gene has CDR1 MNHEY and CDR2 SVGEGT. The CDR3 consists of 13 residues. V lost 2 bases and J lost 5, with 7 bases in between. The CDR3 nucleotides read TGTGCCAGCAGTTACATGGGACATCAGCCCCAGCATTTT. Protein product: CASSYMGHQPQHF.

This chain joins TRBV2 and TRBJ2-7; D uncertain. The V end lost 2 bases, the J end lost 7 bases, and 12 bases lay between the germline ends. Germline CDR1 reads SNHLY; CDR2 reads FYNNEI. The CDR3 is 13 residues long. CDR3 amino acids: CASSENLGREQYF. As DNA, the CDR3 is TGTGCCAGCAGTGAAAATTTGGGTAGGGAGCAGTACTTC.

The chain carries TRBV5-1 and TRBJ2-3; the D is unclear. CDR3 length: 12 residues. The germline V gene has CDR1 SGHRS and CDR2 YFSETQ. V was pared by 0 bases and J by 8 bases, with 7 bases between. CDR3 loop: CASSLALGTQYF. The CDR3 bases are TGCGCCAGCAGCTTGGCCCTCGGTACGCAGTATTTT.

CDR3 sequence reads: CASSPGDYEQYF. The CDR3 DNA reads TGTGCCAGCAGCCCGGGTGACTACGAGCAGTACTTC. The rearrangement joins TRBV6-6 to TRBJ2-7, with D hard to call. Trimming pared 6 bases from V and 3 bases from J, leaving 9 bases between. Looked up from germline, CDR1 is MNHNY and CDR2 is SVGAGI (reference sequence). The CDR3 runs to 12 residues.

The chain is built from TRBV28 and TRBJ1-4; D is ambiguous. The CDR3 is 16 residues long. Trimming stripped 1 base from V and 0 bases from J, with 9 bases between. Germline CDR1 reads MDHEN; CDR2 reads SYDVKM. CDR3 nucleotides: TGTGCCAGCAGTTTATATGACTTCTCAACTAATGAAAAACTGTTTTTT. Protein: CASSLYDFSTNEKLFF.

The V and J genes are TRBV23-1 and TRBJ2-5; possibly TRBD1 or TRBD2 for D (7 bases each). TRBV23-1 is an ORF for which the function is uncertain. V was clipped by 5 bases and J by 5 bases, with 18 bases between them. The CDR3 spans 15 residues. CDR3 nucleotides: TGCGCCAGCAGTACTCTAACAGGGGAGGGGGAGACCCAGTACTTC. This sequence encodes CASSTLTGEGETQYF.

In its sample, this clone was seen a few times. J is TRBJ1-2 and V is TRBV4-1; perhaps TRBD1 as D (5 bases). Per the germline V gene, CDR1 is MGHRA and CDR2 is YSYEKL. V gave up 2 bases and J gave up 4 bases, with 17 bases separating them. The CDR3 spans 16 residues. The CDR3 bases are TGCGCCAGCAGCCAACCCGGTGCAGGGTGGACCTATGGCTACACCTTC. Amino acid sequence: CASSQPGAGWTYGYTF.

V is TRBV6-6 and J is TRBJ1-1; TRBD1 matches 8 bases. CDR1 is MNHNY, CDR2 SVGAGI, per germline (reference sequence). The CDR3 is 14 amino acids. V shed 5 bases, J shed 6 bases, and the junction held 8 bases outside the gene matches. The CDR3 spells CASSTGGGRPEAFF. The CDR3 DNA follows: TGTGCCAGCAGTACAGGGGGGGGGAGGCCTGAAGCTTTCTTT.

This clone was seen only a few times. The V and J genes are TRBV9 and TRBJ2-2, with 11 bases that match TRBD1. Per germline, CDR1 SGDLS and CDR2 YYNGEE. The CDR3 is 17 residues long. The V segment lost 4 bases and the J segment 6 bases; nucleotides outside the gene matches: 11. Written as DNA, the CDR3 is TGTGCCAGCAGCACAGGGAACCCGGGACAGGGGGCCGGGGAGCTGTTTTTT. It encodes CASSTGNPGQGAGELFF.

The chain links TRBV5-1 to TRBJ2-7; D is perhaps TRBD2 (5 bases). The CDR3 length is 15 residues. V dropped 5 bases and J dropped 0 bases, with 15 bases sitting between them. CDR1 and CDR2 from the germline V gene are SGHRS and YFSETQ. The CDR3 nucleotides read TGCGCCAGCAGGCCCAGGACTGGTTCCTCCTACGAGCAGTACTTC. Amino acids: CASRPRTGSSYEQYF.

This clone was observed a handful of times. The chain couples TRBV19 to TRBJ1-4; TRBD1 is a possible D gene (5 bases). The germline gives CDR1 LNHDA, CDR2 SQIVND (reference sequence). The CDR3 contains 15 residues. Trimming took off 5 bases at V and 8 bases at J, with 18 bases between the two ends. The CDR3 reads CASSFGGESAEKLFF. The CDR3 DNA reads as TGTGCCAGTAGTTTCGGGGGGGAGTCTGCAGAAAAACTGTTTTTT.

This chain joins TRBV7-2 and TRBJ2-7, with D possibly called TRBD1 or TRBD2 (6 bases each). The V gene's germline CDR1 is SGHTA and CDR2 FQGNSA. The V gene lost 4 bases and the J gene lost 0 bases, with 13 bases spanning the gap. This CDR3 region has 15 residues. CDR3 amino acids: CASSWQGGSSYEQYF. The CDR3 coding sequence is TGTGCCAGCAGCTGGCAAGGGGGGAGCTCCTACGAGCAGTACTTC.

The chain is built from TRBV14 and TRBJ1-4; D may be TRBD1 (5 bases). The CDR3 loop spans 15 amino acids. Germline V CDR1 and CDR2: SGHDN, FVKESK. V dropped 8 bases and J dropped 7 bases, with 20 bases sitting between them. In DNA form, the CDR3 reads TGTGCCAGCTACACCGGCAGGGAGCGAAGTGAAAAACTGTTTTTT. Protein product: CASYTGRERSEKLFF.

In this sample, this clone turned up a few times. V usage is TRBV12-3 or TRBV12-4 and J usage is TRBJ1-2; possible D gene TRBD1, 5 bases. The V end lost 2 bases, the J end lost 4 bases, and 8 bases lay between the germline ends. The CDR3 contains 13 residues. CDR3 coding DNA: TGTGCCAGCAGTTTATGGGGGTCCTATGGCTACACCTTC. This gives the protein CASSLWGSYGYTF.

The chain couples TRBV2 to TRBJ2-5; TRBD1 agrees at 9 bases. Trimming took 0 bases from V and 3 from J; bases not matched to a gene: 5. The CDR3 has 16 residues. CDR1 SNHLY and CDR2 FYNNEI come from the germline V gene. The CDR3 bases are TGTGCCAGCAGTGAAGCGCTTTGGGACAGGGAAGAGACCCAGTACTTC. Translated, it gives CASSEALWDREETQYF.

The gene calls are TRBV6-2 or TRBV6-3 and TRBJ2-3, with unresolved D. CDR1 and CDR2 from the germline V gene are MNHEY and SVGEGT. CDR3 length: 19 amino acids. V lost 8 bases, J lost 1 base, and 28 bases lay in between. The CDR3 reads CASRPAGQLLPFGTDTQYF. The CDR3 bases are TGTGCCAGCCGCCCCGCCGGGCAGCTTCTTCCTTTCGGCACAGATACGCAGTATTTT.

The chain employs TRBV7-6 and TRBJ2-2, with D possibly being TRBD2 (6 bases). Germline CDR1 reads SGHVS; CDR2 reads FNYEAQ. The CDR3 is made up of 15 amino acids. Between the trimmed V and J ends, which lost 5 bases and 5 bases, there was a span of 15 bases. The CDR3 DNA is TGTGCCAGCAGCCCCTATGGAGGGCCAACCGGGGAGCTGTTTTTT. Its protein is CASSPYGGPTGELFF.

This chain connects TRBV21-1 to TRBJ2-5; the table's TRBD1 call for D was not verified on the DNA. TRBV21-1 is marked as a pseudogene. There are 15 residues in the CDR3. Here the CDR3 reads CASSKDLPRGETQYF. The CDR3, as DNA: TGTGCCAGCAGCAAAGATCTTCCCAGGGGGGAGACCCAGTACTTC.

There are a few counts of this clone. The chain combines TRBV3-1 (or the pseudogene TRBV3-2) with TRBJ1-4; no firm D call. This CDR3 comprises 15 residues. Trimming shortened V by 4 bases and J by 0 bases, and 9 bases separated the two germline ends. Germline CDR1 LGHDT, CDR2 YNNKEL (reference sequence). This CDR3 is CASSPVGTTNEKLFF. The DNA of the CDR3 is TGTGCCAGCAGCCCGGTGGGTACAACTAATGAAAAACTGTTTTTT.

V and J are TRBV2 and TRBJ2-5; 11 positions match TRBD1. Losses at the gene ends were 8 bases for V and 5 bases for J; bases not matched to a gene: 10. The CDR3 spans 15 residues. Germline values: CDR1 SNHLY, CDR2 FYNNEI. In DNA, the CDR3 is TGTGCCAGCTCCAGCCCGGGACAGGGGGTCGAGACCCAGTACTTC. The encoded protein is CASSSPGQGVETQYF.